A selection of T cell receptor beta chains follows, all from one sample in a study of blood T cell repertoires in COVID-19. The protocol was immunoSEQ multiplex PCR, while the TCRdb copy is restricted to in-frame clones and leaves out a portion. The sample yields about 150,000 clones, roughly 80% seen once. Input material: peripheral blood. The receptors were sampled from a man at least 80 years old with acute or convalescent COVID-19. CDR3s include the opening cysteine and the closing phenylalanine or tryptophan. The order of the fields is D gene, clone size, J gene, V gene, CDR3 protein, CDR3 DNA. A D gene is named only where the DNA matches it firmly. Rows give clone size only sometimes, using once, few, many, or a class for an expanded clone.

TRBD1 once TRBJ1-1 TRBV3-1/TRBV3-2 CASSQDLRDRAREAFF TGTGCCAGCAGCCAAGATCTAAGGGACAGGGCTCGTGAAGCTTTCTTT
- - TRBJ2-5 TRBV5-5 CASSLEGAGQETQYF TGTGCCAGCAGCTTGGAAGGCGCAGGTCAAGAGACCCAGTACTTC
TRBD2 - TRBJ2-1 TRBV10-3 CAISTSGANEQFF TGTGCCATCAGTACTAGCGGGGCTAATGAGCAGTTCTTC
- few TRBJ1-4 TRBV12-3/TRBV12-4 CASSLVTAEKLFF TGTGCCAGCAGTTTAGTGACAGCCGAAAAACTGTTTTTT
- - TRBJ1-3 TRBV19 CASSRGLPGGVSGNTIYF TGTGCCAGTAGTAGGGGACTCCCCGGAGGGGTCTCTGGAAACACCATATATTTT
- - TRBJ1-4 TRBV27 CASSPLGLGDEKLFF TGTGCCAGCAGTCCTCTGGGGTTAGGGGATGAAAAACTGTTTTTT
TRBD1 - TRBJ1-3 TRBV28 CASRAPGTGVGNTIYF TGTGCCAGCAGGGCTCCCGGGACAGGGGTTGGAAACACCATATATTTT
- once TRBJ1-2 TRBV5-6 CASSSIRAGYGYTF TGTGCCAGCAGTTCGATCCGGGCGGGCTATGGCTACACCTTC
- once TRBJ2-5 TRBV5-1 CASSAVETQYF TGCGCCAGCAGCGCAGTAGAGACCCAGTACTTC
TRBD1 - TRBJ2-2 TRBV4-2 CASSRQGGEGTGELFF TGTGCCAGCAGCCGGCAAGGGGGCGAAGGAACCGGGGAGCTGTTTTTT
- - TRBJ2-1 TRBV7-2 CASSSGLTNEQFF TGTGCCAGCAGCTCAGGACTTACCAATGAGCAGTTCTTC
- - TRBJ2-1 TRBV28 CASSINRAGEQFF TGTGCCAGCAGCATTAATCGGGCGGGTGAGCAGTTCTTC
- - TRBJ1-6 TRBV28 CASRSGAGSPLHF TGTGCCAGCAGATCAGGGGCAGGTTCACCCCTCCACTTT
- - TRBJ2-1 TRBV5-1 CASSFRTFNEQFF TGCGCCAGCAGCTTTCGGACTTTCAATGAGCAGTTCTTC
- - TRBJ2-2 TRBV18 CASSPLGTLNTGELFF TGTGCCAGCTCACCACTAGGGACTCTGAACACCGGGGAGCTGTTTTTT
TRBD1 - TRBJ2-5 TRBV11-2 CASSRDRGPQETQYF TGTGCCAGCAGCCGCGACAGGGGACCCCAAGAGACCCAGTACTTC
- - TRBJ1-5 TRBV7-2 CASSLVSGNQPQHF TGTGCCAGCAGCTTAGTTTCGGGTAATCAGCCCCAGCATTTT
TRBD1 once TRBJ2-7 TRBV6-5 CASSYLGQADEQYF TGTGCCAGCAGTTACCTCGGACAGGCTGACGAGCAGTACTTC
- - TRBJ2-1 TRBV15 CATSRDFSRGAQEQFF TGTGCCACCAGCAGAGATTTCAGCAGGGGAGCACAGGAGCAGTTCTTC
- - TRBJ1-2 TRBV9 CASSVGPGVPGYTF TGTGCCAGCAGCGTAGGACCAGGGGTCCCTGGCTACACCTTC
- - TRBJ2-7 TRBV18 CASSPTGGRYEQYF TGTGCCAGCTCACCAACTGGAGGGCGCTACGAGCAGTACTTC
- - TRBJ2-2 TRBV7-2 CASRATPGISGELFF TGTGCCAGCAGGGCTACACCGGGGATTTCTGGGGAGCTGTTTTTT
TRBD1 - TRBJ1-1 TRBV2 CASSERTGGNTEAFF TGTGCCAGCAGTGAAAGGACAGGTGGGAACACTGAAGCTTTCTTT
- few TRBJ1-3 TRBV5-4 CASSLAADSGNTIYF TGTGCCAGCAGCTTGGCGGCGGACTCTGGAAACACCATATATTTT
- - TRBJ1-2 TRBV24-1 CATSDGIVGAGYTF TGTGCCACCAGTGACGGGATTGTGGGGGCTGGCTACACCTTC
- - TRBJ1-2 TRBV6-2/TRBV6-3 CASSSLYGYTF TGTGCCAGCAGCAGCCTCTATGGCTACACCTTC
- - TRBJ1-4 TRBV2 CASSVEGDEKLFF TGTGCCAGCAGTGTGGAAGGAGATGAAAAACTGTTTTTT
TRBD1 - TRBJ1-4 TRBV6-5 CASSHGQGMEKLFF TGTGCCAGCAGCCACGGACAGGGGATGGAAAAACTGTTTTTT
TRBD2 many TRBJ2-2 TRBV11-3 CASSPGGSNTGELFF TGTGCCAGCAGCCCGGGGGGGTCGAACACCGGGGAGCTGTTTTTT
- - TRBJ1-5 TRBV7-2 CASSFGYYQPQHF TGTGCCAGCAGCTTCGGGTATTATCAGCCCCAGCATTTT